Below, one TCR beta chain is given with its context. Trimming cost V 4 bases and J 4 bases; bases outside gene matches: 7. CDR1 is LGHDT, CDR2 YNNKEL, per germline (reference sequence). This CDR3 spans 16 amino acids. What was amplified from RNA transcripts were TCR beta CDR3 regions. The TCR CDR3 was amplified in a first-round RT-PCR using the HTBI primer set. A single record per CDR3 protein comes from TCRdb applying MiXCR to the multiplex PCR reads. The table includes hundreds of thousands of distinct CDR3 sequences, 15% to 20% detected once. Diagnosis of hyperthyroidism was new in patients aged 18 to 65, and its duration was under 2 months. Each diagnosis was grounded in clinical symptoms, serum thyroxine and TRAb, thyroid ultrasound, and orbital computed tomography. This sample is part of a study of T cells in Graves' hyperthyroidism and ophthalmopathy.

The material sequenced was blood. The genes are TRBV3-1 and TRBJ2-7, with TRBD2 matching 13 bases. This TCR came from a woman aged 25-40 years with Graves' hyperthyroidism. The CDR3 reads CASSRRTSGRAYEQYF. Written as DNA, the CDR3 is TGTGCCAGCAGCCGGAGAACTAGCGGGAGGGCTTACGAGCAGTACTTC.